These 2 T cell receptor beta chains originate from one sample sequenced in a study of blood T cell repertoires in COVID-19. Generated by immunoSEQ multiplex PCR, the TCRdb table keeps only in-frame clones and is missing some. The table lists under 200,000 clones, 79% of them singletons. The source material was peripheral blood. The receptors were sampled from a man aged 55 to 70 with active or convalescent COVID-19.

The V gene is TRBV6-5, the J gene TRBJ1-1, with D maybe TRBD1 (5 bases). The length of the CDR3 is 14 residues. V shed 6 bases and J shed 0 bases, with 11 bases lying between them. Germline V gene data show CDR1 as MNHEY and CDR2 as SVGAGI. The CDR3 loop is CASRSTAMNTEAFF. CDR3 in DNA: TGTGCCAGCAGGTCGACAGCAATGAACACTGAAGCTTTCTTT.

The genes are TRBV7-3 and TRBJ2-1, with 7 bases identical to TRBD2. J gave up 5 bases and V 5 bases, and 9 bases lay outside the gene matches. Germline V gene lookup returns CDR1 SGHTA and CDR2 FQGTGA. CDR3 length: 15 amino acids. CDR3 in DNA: TGTGCCAGCAGCAAGACTAGCCTATCTAACAATGAGCAGTTCTTC. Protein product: CASSKTSLSNNEQFF.